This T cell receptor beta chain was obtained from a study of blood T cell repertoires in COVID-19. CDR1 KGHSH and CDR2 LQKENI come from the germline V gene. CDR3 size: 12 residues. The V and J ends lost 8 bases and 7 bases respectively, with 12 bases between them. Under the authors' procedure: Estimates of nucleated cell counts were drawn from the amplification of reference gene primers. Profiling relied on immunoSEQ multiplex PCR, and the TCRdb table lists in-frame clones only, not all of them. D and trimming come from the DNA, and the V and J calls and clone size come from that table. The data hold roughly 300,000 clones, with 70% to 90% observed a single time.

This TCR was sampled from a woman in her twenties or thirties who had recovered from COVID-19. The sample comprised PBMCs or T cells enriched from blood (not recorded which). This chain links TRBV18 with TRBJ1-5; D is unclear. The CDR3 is CASAIENQPQHF. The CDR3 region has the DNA TGTGCCAGCGCGATCGAGAACCAGCCCCAGCATTTT.